This is a list of T cell receptor beta chains from one sample in a study of vaccination and CD4 T cells after COVID-19. These receptors have no known antigen. MiXCR was run by TCRdb on the PCR reads, yielding one entry per CDR3 protein. The sample lists tens of thousands of distinct CDR3 sequences; roughly 45% were seen once. Specimen: CD4+ T cells from blood, cultured in vitro, collected about 7 months after SARS-CoV-2 vaccination. These receptors all stem from a human donor who had recovered from COVID-19. The CDR3 runs from the conserved cysteine through the conserved F or W. D genes are given only for firm matches. Expanded clones get a size class; other rows say once, few or many, or leave the size out.

j_call d_call clone_size v_call cdr3_nt cdr3_aa
TRBJ1-5 NA NA TRBV19 TGTGCCAGTACCCCGGGAGAGGCTAACAATCAGCCCCAGCATTTT CASTPGEANNQPQHF
TRBJ2-5 NA NA TRBV6-1 TGTGCCATCGATTTGTCTTCGGGTAAGGAGACCCAGTACTTC CAIDLSSGKETQYF
TRBJ2-1 TRBD1 NA TRBV7-3 TGTGCCAGCAGCTCCGGGACAGCCCTCTACAATGAGCAGTTCTTC CASSSGTALYNEQFF
TRBJ2-7 TRBD2 NA TRBV20-1 TGCAGTGCTAGAGTGATTAGCGGGAACTACGAGCAGTACTTC CSARVISGNYEQYF
TRBJ2-6 NA NA TRBV28 TGTGCCAGCAGTTTGTCCCTTAGCTCTGGGGCCAACGTCCTGACTTTC CASSLSLSSGANVLTF
TRBJ1-3 NA medium-sized TRBV28 TGTGCCAGCCGCAGGGATGCTGGAAACACCATATATTTT CASRRDAGNTIYF
TRBJ2-6 TRBD2 NA TRBV6-1 TGTGCCAGCAGTGGGACTAGCGGAGCCCTCTCTGGGGCCAACGTCCTGACTTTC CASSGTSGALSGANVLTF
TRBJ2-7 NA few TRBV20-1 TGCAGTGCTCAAAGACCCAACGGGGGTTACGAGCAGTACTTC CSAQRPNGGYEQYF
TRBJ2-1 NA NA TRBV27 TGTGCCACCACGGGATACAATGAGCAGTTCTTC CATTGYNEQFF
TRBJ2-7 TRBD2 NA TRBV7-9 TGTGCCAGCAGCTTAGCGCTTGCGGGAGTGGAAGAGCAGTACTTC CASSLALAGVEEQYF
TRBJ2-7 NA NA TRBV20-1 TGCAGTTCCGCCGGAGGGGTCTTTTCCTACGAGCAGTACTTC CSSAGGVFSYEQYF
TRBJ2-2 TRBD1 NA TRBV20-1 TGCAGTGCTAGACCCCAGGGGGCTGGCGGGGAGCTGTTTTTT CSARPQGAGGELFF
TRBJ1-2 NA few TRBV28 TGTGCCAGCAGTCGTGGAGGACAGCCCCACTATGGCTACACCTTC CASSRGGQPHYGYTF
TRBJ2-2 TRBD1 few TRBV28 TGTGCCACGACAGGGAGTACCGGGGAGCTGTTTTTT CATTGSTGELFF